Detailed here is one T cell receptor beta chain. This sample was included in a study of T cell changes during pregnancy in multiple sclerosis. The ends were cut back, 10 bases at V and 1 base at J, with 13 bases in the middle. CDR1 and CDR2 (germline): MNHEY, SVGAGI. This CDR3 has 13 residues. Sequenced by immunoSEQ multiplex PCR; TCRdb stores in-frame clones only, minus some. The sample lists 55,000 to 80,000 clones; 90% were seen once. The sample here was peripheral blood, taken after pregnancy. V gene TRBV6-5 combines with J gene TRBJ1-1, with a possible D match to TRBD1 (5 bases). The sequence came from a female donor in good health, enrolled as a control in a pregnancy study. CDR3 bases: TGTGCCACCAGACAGTATTCGAACACTGAAGCTTTCTTT. Protein product: CATRQYSNTEAFF.